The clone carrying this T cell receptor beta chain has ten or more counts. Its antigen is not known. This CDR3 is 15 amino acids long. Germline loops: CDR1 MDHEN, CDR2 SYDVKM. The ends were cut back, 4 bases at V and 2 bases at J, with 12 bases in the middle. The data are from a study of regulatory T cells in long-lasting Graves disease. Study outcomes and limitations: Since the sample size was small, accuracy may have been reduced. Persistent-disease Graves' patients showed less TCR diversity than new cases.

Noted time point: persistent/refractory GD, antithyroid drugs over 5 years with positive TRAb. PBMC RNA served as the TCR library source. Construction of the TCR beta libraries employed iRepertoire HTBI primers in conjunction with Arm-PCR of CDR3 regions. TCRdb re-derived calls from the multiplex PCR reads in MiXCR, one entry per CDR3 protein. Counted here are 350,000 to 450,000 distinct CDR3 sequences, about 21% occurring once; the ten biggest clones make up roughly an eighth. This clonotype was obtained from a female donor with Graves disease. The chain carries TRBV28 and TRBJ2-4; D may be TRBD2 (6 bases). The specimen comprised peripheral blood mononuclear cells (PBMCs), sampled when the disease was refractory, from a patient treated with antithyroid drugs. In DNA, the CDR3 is TGTGCCAGCAGTTCTGGGGGGTTGCCCAAAAACATTCAGTACTTC. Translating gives CASSSGGLPKNIQYF.